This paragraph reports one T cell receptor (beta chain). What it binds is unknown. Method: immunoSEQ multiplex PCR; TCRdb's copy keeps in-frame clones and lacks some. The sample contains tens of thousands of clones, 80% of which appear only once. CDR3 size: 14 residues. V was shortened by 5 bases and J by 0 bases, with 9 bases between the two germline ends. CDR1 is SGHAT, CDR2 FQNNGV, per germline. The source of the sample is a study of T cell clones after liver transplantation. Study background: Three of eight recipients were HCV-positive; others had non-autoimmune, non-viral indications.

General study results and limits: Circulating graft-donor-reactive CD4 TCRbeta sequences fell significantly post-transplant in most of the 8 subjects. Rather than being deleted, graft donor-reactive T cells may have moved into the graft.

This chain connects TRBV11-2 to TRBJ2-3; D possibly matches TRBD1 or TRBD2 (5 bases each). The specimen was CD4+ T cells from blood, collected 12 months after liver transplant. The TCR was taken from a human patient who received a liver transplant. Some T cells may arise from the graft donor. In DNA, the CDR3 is TGTGCCAGCAGCCCAAGGGACAGCACAGATACGCAGTATTTT. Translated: CASSPRDSTDTQYF.